This T cell receptor beta chain is from a study of CD8 T cells in ankylosing spondylitis. Study findings and constraints: It was reported that disease-linked clones were significantly enriched in matched ankylosing spondylitis synovial fluid. Some motif variants were previously reported in reactive arthritis synovial fluid and blood. Those disease-linked clones were CD8+; they were also relatively rare in peripheral blood. There was a TCR beta motif, made of several highly homologous variants, that appeared characteristic of ankylosing spondylitis blood.

TCR beta libraries were made by quantitative 5'-RACE with molecular barcodes. Each CDR3 protein gets one entry after TCRdb re-called the 5' RACE reads with MiXCR. The data hold about 440,000 distinct CDR3 sequences, with 17% observed a single time. Details on this clonotype: What it binds is not known.

The CDR3 runs 15 residues. From germline, CDR1 is LNHDA and CDR2 SQIVND (reference sequence). Trimming took 1 base from V and 4 from J, leaving 14 bases between them. The V call is TRBV19, the J call TRBJ2-7, with D unclear. This TCR was sampled from a male donor with ankylosing spondylitis. The material sequenced was blood, either unsorted or a sorted T cell fraction (not recorded which). CDR3 bases: TGTGCCAGTAGTATAGGTAGGCAGGCGCTATACGAGCAGTACTTC. It codes for CASSIGRQALYEQYF.